The 5 T cell receptor beta chains below were found in one sample sequenced in a study of blood T cell repertoires in COVID-19. Clones were sequenced by immunoSEQ multiplex PCR, and TCRdb holds only the in-frame ones, with some missing. The profile shows about 480,000 clones, more than 75% of them singletons. Specimen: PBMCs or T cells enriched from blood (not recorded which). These receptors were collected from a woman aged 40 to 50 who had recovered from COVID-19.

This clone appeared once. This sequence joins TRBV7-9 and TRBJ2-7; D perhaps matches TRBD2 (5 bases). This CDR3 region has 12 residues. Trimming removed 5 bases at V and 6 bases at J, with 11 bases between. The germline V gene has CDR1 SEHNR and CDR2 FQNEAQ (reference sequence). The CDR3 region has the DNA TGTGCCAGCAGCCGGACTCTAGGCGAGCAGTACTTC. Protein sequence: CASSRTLGEQYF.

The chain links TRBV5-1 to TRBJ1-3; 8 nucleotides agree with TRBD1. Germline assignment: CDR1 SGHRS and CDR2 YFSETQ. This CDR3 region has 16 residues. Trimming took 5 bases from V and 4 from J; bases not matched to a gene: 11. The CDR3 DNA sequence: TGCGCCAGCAGTCAGCGTGCGGACAGGGCGGGAAACACCATATATTTT. Encoded protein: CASSQRADRAGNTIYF.

CDR3: CASSAGQGAGGYTF. CDR3 nucleotide sequence: TGTGCCAGCAGTGCGGGACAGGGGGCGGGTGGCTACACCTTC. The genes are TRBV27 and TRBJ1-2; 12 positions match TRBD1. This CDR3 spans 14 amino acids. J was trimmed by 7 bases and V by 5 bases; bases with no gene match: 5. The germline V gene has CDR1 MNHEY and CDR2 SMNVEV (reference sequence).

This clone is a singleton in its sample. The chain uses TRBV2 and TRBJ2-5; 11 nucleotides match TRBD2. The V and J ends lost 6 bases and 2 bases, in that order; junction bases with no gene match: 8. The CDR3 runs to 16 residues. Germline V gene lookup returns CDR1 SNHLY and CDR2 FYNNEI. The CDR3 loop is CASRETSGNRQETQYF. DNA of the CDR3: TGTGCCAGCAGGGAGACTAGCGGGAACCGACAAGAGACCCAGTACTTC. Supplemented by reference TRBV2 and TRBJ2-5, the full variable domain reads EPEVTQTPSHQVTQMGQEVILRCVPISNHLYFYWYRQILGQKVEFLVSFYNNEISEKSEIFDDQFSVERPDGSNFTLKIRSTKLEDSAMYFCASRETSGNRQETQYFGPGTRLLVL.

V gene TRBV6-2 or TRBV6-3 combines with J gene TRBJ1-5; D possibly corresponds to TRBD1 (5 bases). Germline assignment: CDR1 MNHEY and CDR2 SVGEGT. The CDR3 is 19 amino acids. V lost 6 bases to trimming and J lost 2 bases, with 26 bases between them. The DNA for the CDR3 is TGTGCCAGCAGCGGCCAGCTCGAGAACATGGGGGGGGGCAATCAGCCCCAGCATTTT. Protein: CASSGQLENMGGGNQPQHF.